These T cell receptor beta chains were read from a single sample in a study of cytomegalovirus exposure and HLA in healthy donors. Measured with immunoSEQ multiplex PCR; TCRdb has only the in-frame clones, and not every one. The sample lists roughly 120,000 clones, about 84% occurring once. Sequencing used PBMCs. These receptors all come from a middle-aged man in good health and CMV-seronegative. Both conserved end residues are part of each CDR3. The D gene is left open where the match is weak.

TRBJ1-4 TRBD1 TRBV9 CASSVRTGYNEKLFF
TRBJ2-7 . TRBV18 CASSLPGESTEQYF
TRBJ2-5 TRBD1 TRBV5-5 CASSSMKSIPGQGQETQYF
TRBJ2-2 TRBD1 TRBV11-3 CASSQGATGELFF
TRBJ1-2 TRBD1 TRBV6-5 CASSSSDRMGYGYTF
TRBJ1-2 . TRBV5-1 CASSLAFGNIKANYGYTF
TRBJ2-7 TRBD1 TRBV7-6 CASSLVGQGAYEQYF
TRBJ2-1 TRBD1 TRBV19 CASSIDGTGADEQFF
TRBJ2-1 . TRBV7-8 CASSGEPSLTYNEQFF
TRBJ2-2 . TRBV5-1 CASSSTGRGNTGELFF
TRBJ2-2 . TRBV7-2 CASSGLGTKNTGELFF
TRBJ1-1 . TRBV5-1 CASSRDDRLEAFF
TRBJ2-2 TRBD1 TRBV11-2 CASSQGQGKGAGELFF
TRBJ1-2 TRBD1 TRBV4-1 CASSQVGTAYGYTF
TRBJ1-6 . TRBV28 CASSFGEKDSNANSPLHF
TRBJ1-1 . TRBV4-3 CASSQVAGPSTEAFF
TRBJ2-7 . TRBV6-6 CASSQFRGEQYF
TRBJ1-2 . TRBV30 CAWSPQVYGYTF
TRBJ1-2 TRBD1 TRBV14 CASSQWTGATVNSNYGYTF
TRBJ1-2 TRBD1 TRBV10-3 CAIRGQGYGYTF
TRBJ2-2 . TRBV28 CASSLWGSMELFF
TRBJ1-1 . TRBV6-1 CASSEALYGTTEAFF
TRBJ2-1 TRBD1 TRBV7-2 CASSLVGTKGANEQFF
TRBJ2-2 . TRBV6-5 CASSPPRGNTGELFF
TRBJ1-1 TRBD1 TRBV5-5 CASSFRTGTEAFF
TRBJ1-4 TRBD1 TRBV5-4 CASSQDRVIGELFF
TRBJ2-5 . TRBV7-8 CASSLGLAGGQETQYF
TRBJ2-2 . TRBV9 CASSVGPRNTGELFF
TRBJ2-2 . TRBV21-1 CASSRGPRDRPLHTGELFF
TRBJ1-3 TRBD1 TRBV28 CASTSTGPGNTIYF
TRBJ1-2 . TRBV11-1 CASSSTLGFGYTF
TRBJ1-1 . TRBV28 CASSLVSGVYTEAFF